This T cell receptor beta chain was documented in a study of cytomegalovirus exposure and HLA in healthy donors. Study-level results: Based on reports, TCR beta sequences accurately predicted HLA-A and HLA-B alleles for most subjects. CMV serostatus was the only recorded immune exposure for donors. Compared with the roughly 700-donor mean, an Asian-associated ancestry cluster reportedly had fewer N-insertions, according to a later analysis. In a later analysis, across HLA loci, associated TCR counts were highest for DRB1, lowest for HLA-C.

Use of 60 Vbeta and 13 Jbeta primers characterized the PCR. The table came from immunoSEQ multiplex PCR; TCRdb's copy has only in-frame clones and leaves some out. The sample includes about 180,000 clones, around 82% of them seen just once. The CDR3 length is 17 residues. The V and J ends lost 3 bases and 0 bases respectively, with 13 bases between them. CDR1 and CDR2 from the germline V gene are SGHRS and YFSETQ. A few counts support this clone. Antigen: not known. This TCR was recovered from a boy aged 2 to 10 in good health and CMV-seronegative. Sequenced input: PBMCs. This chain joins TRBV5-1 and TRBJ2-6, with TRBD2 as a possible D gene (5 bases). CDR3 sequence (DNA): TGCGCCAGCAGCTCACTAGTAGCCGTCTCTGGGGCCAACGTCCTGACTTTC. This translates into CASSSLVAVSGANVLTF.